These 12 T cell receptor beta chains came from one sample sequenced in a study of cytomegalovirus exposure and HLA in healthy donors. The PCR contained 60 Vbeta and 13 Jbeta primers. Sequencing was performed with immunoSEQ multiplex PCR; in TCRdb, only in-frame clones are kept and a portion is missing. The sample records 55,000 to 75,000 clones, just under 75% being singletons. The sample comprised PBMCs. The receptors here all came from a man aged 30 to 45 in good health and CMV-seropositive.

The J gene is TRBJ2-1, the V gene TRBV19, with 7 bases lining up with TRBD1. Losses at the gene ends were 4 bases for V and 7 bases for J; bases not matched to a gene: 13. Germline values: CDR1 LNHDA, CDR2 SQIVND (reference sequence). The CDR3 runs 16 residues. CDR3 in DNA: TGTGCCAGTAGTAGATGGGCAGGGGGAACGGAAAATGAGCAGTTCTTC. This gives the protein CASSRWAGGTENEQFF. Supplemented by reference TRBV19 and TRBJ2-1, the full variable domain reads DGGITQSPKYLFRKEGQNVTLSCEQNLNHDAMYWYRQDPGQGLRLIYYSQIVNDFQKGDIAEGYSVSREKKESFPLTVTSAQKNPTAFYLCASSRWAGGTENEQFFGPGTRLTVL.

This clone was observed a single time. The chain uses TRBV9 and TRBJ2-2; D call uncertain. The V gene's germline CDR1 is SGDLS and CDR2 YYNGEE. With 4 bases removed from V and 0 bases from J, the gap between germline ends came to 13 bases. The CDR3 is made up of 16 amino acids. The CDR3 protein is CASSPRIAPNTGELFF. The CDR3 nucleotides read TGTGCCAGCAGCCCGAGAATTGCCCCGAACACCGGGGAGCTGTTTTTT. The full variable domain, rest sourced from reference TRBV9 and TRBJ2-2, is DSGVTQTPKHLITATGQRVTLRCSPRSGDLSVYWYQQSLDQGLQFLIQYYNGEERAKGNILERFSAQQFPDLHSELNLSSLELGDSALYFCASSPRIAPNTGELFFGEGSRLTVL.

The genes are TRBV4-3 and TRBJ2-7; TRBD1 aligns across 7 bases. After removal of 4 bases from V and 4 bases from J, the junction contained 10 bases not matched to a gene. The CDR3 has 15 amino acids. The germline CDR1 and CDR2 sequences are LGHNA and YSLEER. The DNA of the CDR3 is TGCGCCAGCAGCCGAATAACAGGGGCCGCATACGAGCAGTACTTC. It translates to CASSRITGAAYEQYF.

This clone appeared once. The chain combines TRBV6-5 with TRBJ2-5; a possible D gene is TRBD1 (5 bases). CDR3 length: 12 residues. The ends were cut back, 5 bases at V and 9 bases at J, with 13 bases in the middle. The germline V gene encodes CDR1 MNHEY and CDR2 SVGAGI. The CDR3 DNA reads as TGTGCCAGCAGTCCATCGCAGGGTGCCCAGTACTTC. Encoded protein: CASSPSQGAQYF.

The chain links TRBV6-5 to TRBJ2-1; D is possibly TRBD2 (6 bases). This CDR3 is built from 15 residues. V was clipped by 2 bases and J by 4 bases, with 12 bases between them. CDR1 MNHEY and CDR2 SVGAGI come from the germline V gene. The CDR3 protein is CASSYAGTAYNEQFF. CDR3 in DNA: TGTGCCAGCAGTTACGCGGGGACGGCTTACAATGAGCAGTTCTTC.

This clone was recorded once. The chain has TRBV19 and TRBJ2-2, with D possibly being TRBD1 (5 bases). Germline CDR1 and CDR2: LNHDA and SQIVND (reference sequence). Trimming shortened V by 1 base and J by 9 bases, and 9 bases separated the two germline ends. CDR3 length: 13 residues. DNA for the CDR3: TGTGCCAGTAGTATAGTCCAGGGTCGGGAGCTGTTTTTT. Its translation is CASSIVQGRELFF.

V gene TRBV29-1 combines with J gene TRBJ1-1; D may be TRBD1 (6 bases). The V end lost 5 bases, the J end lost 3 bases, and 13 bases lay between the germline ends. The length of the CDR3 is 13 residues. Per the germline V gene, CDR1 is SQVTM and CDR2 is ANQGSEA. The CDR3 region has the DNA TGCAGCGTTATGGTACAGGGTGACACTGAAGCTTTCTTT. Translating gives CSVMVQGDTEAFF.

The chain employs TRBV6-5 and TRBJ2-7, with 9 bases matching TRBD1. The CDR3 extends over 16 amino acids. With 0 bases clipped from V and 3 bases from J, the junction kept 6 bases outside the gene matches. Germline V gene sequence: CDR1 MNHEY, CDR2 SVGAGI. The CDR3 here is CASSYSGQGWIYEQYF. Written as DNA, the CDR3 is TGTGCCAGCAGTTACTCGGGACAGGGATGGATCTACGAGCAGTACTTC.

The chain links TRBV11-2 to TRBJ2-3; TRBD2 matches at 12 bases. Germline lookup yields CDR1 SGHAT and CDR2 FQNNGV. The CDR3 is 16 residues long. V lost 5 bases and J lost 2; bases outside the gene matches: 5. The CDR3 reads CASSGGLAGNTDTQYF. The CDR3 DNA is TGTGCCAGCAGCGGCGGACTAGCGGGGAACACAGATACGCAGTATTTT.

The rearrangement joins TRBV5-1 to TRBJ2-1, with 9 positions matching TRBD2. V gave up 0 bases and J gave up 9 bases; unmatched junction bases: 7. The CDR3 is 15 residues long. Germline CDR1 reads SGHRS; CDR2 reads YFSETQ. The CDR3, as DNA: TGCGCCAGCAGCTTGGTTGCGGGGGGGGTTAGTGAGCAGTTCTTC. This sequence encodes CASSLVAGGVSEQFF.

The V call is TRBV9, the J call TRBJ2-7; possibly TRBD1 for D (5 bases). The ends were cut back, 4 bases at V and 3 bases at J, with 14 bases in the middle. The CDR3 has 14 residues. Germline values: CDR1 SGDLS, CDR2 YYNGEE. CDR3 coding DNA: TGTGCCAGCAGCCTAGGCCCGGACAACTACGAGCAGTACTTC. Translated, it gives CASSLGPDNYEQYF.

The V gene is TRBV7-2, the J gene TRBJ2-7, with D hard to call. The length of the CDR3 is 11 residues. Per germline, CDR1 SGHTA and CDR2 FQGNSA. Trimming stripped 4 bases from V and 3 bases from J, with 4 bases between. The CDR3 spells CASSYYYEQYF. CDR3 bases: TGTGCCAGCAGCTATTACTACGAGCAGTACTTC.